This T cell receptor beta chain was observed in a study of blood T cell repertoires in COVID-19. Germline CDR1 LGHDT, CDR2 YNNKEL (reference sequence). This CDR3 spans 14 amino acids. V was clipped by 4 bases and J by 7 bases; unmatched bases: 6. Assay: immunoSEQ multiplex PCR; the TCRdb copy retains only in-frame clones and omits some. The data show about 360,000 clones, roughly 86% seen once. This receptor was taken from a human donor in a cohort sampled during active COVID-19. Specimen: peripheral blood. This chain links TRBV3-1 (or the pseudogene TRBV3-2) with TRBJ2-7; 11 bases agree with TRBD1. The CDR3 DNA reads as TGTGCCAGCAGCCCCCGGGACAGGGGGGAGGAGCAGTACTTC. This encodes CASSPRDRGEEQYF.